A selection of T cell receptor beta chains follows, all from one sample in a study of T cells in Graves' hyperthyroidism and ophthalmopathy. From the multiplex PCR reads, TCRdb called clonotypes with MiXCR, one entry per CDR3 protein. The sample lists approximately 210,000 distinct CDR3 sequences; 17% were seen once. Sequencing was done on a sample of blood. The receptors were sampled from a man in his fifties with Graves' hyperthyroidism. CDR3s leave out the opening cysteine and the closing phenylalanine or tryptophan. The order of the fields is J gene, V gene, CDR3 protein.

>TRBJ1-1|TRBV7-8
ASSSDRGQKRTEAF
>TRBJ1-1|TRBV5-1
ASSLAAANSGEAF
>TRBJ2-4|TRBV3-1
ASSQDGGLPKNIQY
>TRBJ2-5|TRBV7-9
ASSARGETQY
>TRBJ1-2|TRBV20-1
SARPLNYGYT
>TRBJ2-1|TRBV27
ASSLFLPGGPGNEQF
>TRBJ2-3|TRBV29-1
SALPGGRTDTQY
>TRBJ1-2|TRBV30
AWSSLYRQDNNYGYT
>TRBJ2-5|TRBV20-1
SALDWAAQETQY
>TRBJ1-1|TRBV7-9
ASSLVSGPTNTEAF
>TRBJ2-2|TRBV30
AWTMVGTGELF
>TRBJ2-7|TRBV29-1
SGSRDRGTEQY